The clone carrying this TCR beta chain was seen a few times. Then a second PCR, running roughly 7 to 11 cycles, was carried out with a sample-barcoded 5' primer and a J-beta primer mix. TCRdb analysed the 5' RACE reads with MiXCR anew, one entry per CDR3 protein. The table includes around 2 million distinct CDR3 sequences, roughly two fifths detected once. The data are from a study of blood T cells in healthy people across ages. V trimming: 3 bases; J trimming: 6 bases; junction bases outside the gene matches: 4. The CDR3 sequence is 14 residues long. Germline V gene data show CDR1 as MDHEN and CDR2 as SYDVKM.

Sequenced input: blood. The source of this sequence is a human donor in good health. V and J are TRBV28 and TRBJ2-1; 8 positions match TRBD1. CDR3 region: CASSLLTGANEQFF. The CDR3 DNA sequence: TGTGCCAGCAGTTTGCTGACAGGGGCCAATGAGCAGTTCTTC.